This is a list of T cell receptor beta chains from one sample in a study of shared clonotypes between healthy human individuals. Measured with immunoSEQ multiplex PCR; TCRdb has only the in-frame clones, and not every one. The sample yields roughly 2.4 million clones, around 95% seen once. Sequencing was performed on naive CD4+ T cells sorted from blood. These TCRs come from a man between 18 and 35 years old in good health. CDR3s include the opening cysteine and the closing phenylalanine or tryptophan. D genes are given only for firm matches. Part of the rows lack a size; the others show once, few, many or a class for expanded clones.

size,J,D,V,DNA,CDR3
NA,TRBJ2-7,TRBD2,TRBV29-1,TGCAGCGTGGGACTAGCGGGAGTCCACGAGCAGTACTTC,CSVGLAGVHEQYF
NA,TRBJ2-7,NA,TRBV29-1,TGCAGCGTTGGCGTCGGAGCGAATACCTACGAGCAGTACTTC,CSVGVGANTYEQYF
NA,TRBJ2-1,TRBD2,TRBV7-9,TGTGCCAGCAGCTCGACTAGCATTTACAATGAGCAGTTCTTC,CASSSTSIYNEQFF
NA,TRBJ2-7,NA,TRBV29-1,TGCAGCGTGAGGGAGGTCCACGAGCAGTACTTC,CSVREVHEQYF
once,TRBJ1-2,TRBD1,TRBV30,TGTGCCTGGAGTGTGGGCAGGGGGCTTGGCTACACCTTC,CAWSVGRGLGYTF
NA,TRBJ2-4,NA,TRBV5-1,TGCGCCAGCAGCTTGGAGGGGGGCAAAAACATTCAGTACTTC,CASSLEGGKNIQYF
NA,TRBJ1-3,NA,TRBV6-6,TGTGCCAGCAGTTACTCACAGGGTGACTCTGGAAACACCATATATTTT,CASSYSQGDSGNTIYF
once,TRBJ1-1,NA,TRBV7-9,TGTGCCAGCAGCGATTTGACAACCGGGACACAAGCTTTCTTT,CASSDLTTGTQAFF
NA,TRBJ2-1,TRBD2,TRBV5-4,TGTGCCAGCAGCGGACCACTAGCGGGAGGCTACAATGAGCAGTTCTTC,CASSGPLAGGYNEQFF
NA,TRBJ1-2,NA,TRBV6-5,TGTGCCAGCAGTTACAATAGGGTCCTTAACTATGGCTACACCTTC,CASSYNRVLNYGYTF
NA,TRBJ2-1,NA,TRBV9,TGTGCCAGCAGCTTTGGCCGCGGGACCTACAATGAGCAGTTCTTC,CASSFGRGTYNEQFF
NA,TRBJ1-1,NA,TRBV6-1,TGTGCCAGCAGTTCTATGATGGGTTTTAACACTGAAGCTTTCTTT,CASSSMMGFNTEAFF
NA,TRBJ1-1,NA,TRBV18,TGTGCCAGCTCACCACGAAATAATCTAGCTGAAGCTTTCTTT,CASSPRNNLAEAFF
NA,TRBJ1-2,TRBD1,TRBV18,TGTGCCAGCTCACCACCCGGGACAGGGTCTGTATATGGCTACACCTTC,CASSPPGTGSVYGYTF
NA,TRBJ2-7,TRBD1,TRBV7-9,TGTGCCAGCAGCCACGGGACAGGGGAGAGCTACGAGCAGTACTTC,CASSHGTGESYEQYF
NA,TRBJ1-6,TRBD1,TRBV25-1,TGTGCCAGCAGTCCCGGGACAGAAGCAGGACACCAAAATTCACCCCTCCACTTT,CASSPGTEAGHQNSPLHF
NA,TRBJ1-3,NA,TRBV5-8,TGTGCCAGCAGCTTGGACAGCTTCTCTGGAAACACCATATATTTT,CASSLDSFSGNTIYF
NA,TRBJ1-4,NA,TRBV19,TGTGCCAGCAGCCTGGGAGGTTCAACTAATGAAAAACTGTTTTTT,CASSLGGSTNEKLFF
NA,TRBJ2-3,NA,TRBV9,TGTGCCAGCAGCCCAGAGGTCCGGACTTGGGGTCCAGATACGCAGTATTTT,CASSPEVRTWGPDTQYF
once,TRBJ2-7,NA,TRBV5-1,TGCGCCAGCAGCAAATCCGGACCAATCGAGCAGTACTTC,CASSKSGPIEQYF
NA,TRBJ2-2,NA,TRBV5-1,TGCGCCAGCAGCTTGCGGACAGTTCGTGGCACCGGGGAGCTGTTTTTT,CASSLRTVRGTGELFF
NA,TRBJ2-2,TRBD1,TRBV7-6,TGTGCCAGCAGCTTATCGGCAGGGGGCTTGGTCACCGGGGAGCTGTTTTTT,CASSLSAGGLVTGELFF
NA,TRBJ2-3,TRBD1,TRBV7-2,TGTGCCAGCAGCCCTACAGGGGGCACAGATACGCAGTATTTT,CASSPTGGTDTQYF
NA,TRBJ2-7,TRBD2,TRBV19,TGTGCCAGTAGTACGGGGGGCTACGAGCAGTACTTC,CASSTGGYEQYF
NA,TRBJ2-5,TRBD2,TRBV7-9,TGTGCCAGCAGCCCTGGGACTAGCGGAACAAAAGAGACCCAGTACTTC,CASSPGTSGTKETQYF
NA,TRBJ2-1,TRBD2,TRBV7-2,TGTGCCAGCAGCTTAAGTAGCGGGGTTTACAATGAGCAGTTCTTC,CASSLSSGVYNEQFF
NA,TRBJ2-7,NA,TRBV30,TGTGCCTGGAGTCATATGGGGGGTTACGAGCAGTACTTC,CAWSHMGGYEQYF
NA,TRBJ2-1,NA,TRBV6-6,TGTGCCAGCAGTTACTCGAAGGAGAAGGGTTACAATGAGCAGTTCTTC,CASSYSKEKGYNEQFF
few,TRBJ1-3,NA,TRBV19,TGTGCCAGCCGGCAGGCGGGGGCTGGAAACACCATATATTTT,CASRQAGAGNTIYF
NA,TRBJ1-2,TRBD1,TRBV19,TGTGCCAGTAACCACAGGGGGACAGATGGCTACACCTTC,CASNHRGTDGYTF
NA,TRBJ1-1,NA,TRBV30,TGTGCCTGGAGTGGTAGTCGCAGGGCGAACACTGAAGCTTTCTTT,CAWSGSRRANTEAFF
once,TRBJ2-5,TRBD2,TRBV2,TGTGCCAGCAAACTTCTAGCGGGATTCGAGACCCAGTACTTC,CASKLLAGFETQYF
NA,TRBJ1-6,TRBD1,TRBV30,TGTGCCTGGAGTGCCCCCGGGACAGGGAATTCACCCCTCCACTTT,CAWSAPGTGNSPLHF
NA,TRBJ2-7,TRBD2,TRBV4-2,TGTGCCAGCAGCCAGGGTACTAGCGGGGTTTACGAGCAGTACTTC,CASSQGTSGVYEQYF
NA,TRBJ1-3,TRBD1,TRBV9,TGTGCCAGCAGCGGACAGGGTGGGTCTGGAAACACCATATATTTT,CASSGQGGSGNTIYF
NA,TRBJ1-1,TRBD1,TRBV11-2,TGTGCCAGCAGCTTTTCCGGGACAGACAGGGACACTGAAGCTTTCTTT,CASSFSGTDRDTEAFF
NA,TRBJ1-5,NA,TRBV28,TGTGCCAGCAGAGATCAGCCCCAGCATTTT,CASRDQPQHF
NA,TRBJ1-2,NA,TRBV19,TGTGCCAGTAGTAAGTGGGGCGGCTATGGCTACACCTTC,CASSKWGGYGYTF
NA,TRBJ1-2,NA,TRBV5-6,TGTGCCACACGGGCGGGGGCGCTATCGGGCTACACCTTC,CATRAGALSGYTF